This entry describes one T cell receptor beta chain. The data were produced by immunoSEQ multiplex PCR, yet TCRdb's version contains in-frame clones alone and is incomplete. The sample has around 28,000 clones, just under 90% seen once. Germline V gene data show CDR1 as SGHVS and CDR2 as FNYEAQ. V lost 5 bases, J lost 3 bases, and 3 bases stayed unmatched. CDR3 length: 15 amino acids. The sample originates from a study of control samples from healthy donors and cancer patients. The J gene is TRBJ2-3, the V gene TRBV7-6; the match to TRBD2 covers 12 bases. The source of this sequence is a woman between 40 and 55 years old with lung cancer. What was sequenced was PBMCs. The CDR3 DNA sequence: TGTGCCAGCAGCCCGACTAGCGGGGGAACAGATACGCAGTATTTT. Translated, it gives CASSPTSGGTDTQYF. Drawing the rest from reference TRBV7-6 and TRBJ2-3, the complete variable domain is GAGVSQSPRYKVTKRGQDVALRCDPISGHVSLYWYRQALGQGPEFLTYFNYEAQQDKSGLPNDRFSAERPEGSISTLTIQRTEQRDSAMYRCASSPTSGGTDTQYFGPGTRLTVL.